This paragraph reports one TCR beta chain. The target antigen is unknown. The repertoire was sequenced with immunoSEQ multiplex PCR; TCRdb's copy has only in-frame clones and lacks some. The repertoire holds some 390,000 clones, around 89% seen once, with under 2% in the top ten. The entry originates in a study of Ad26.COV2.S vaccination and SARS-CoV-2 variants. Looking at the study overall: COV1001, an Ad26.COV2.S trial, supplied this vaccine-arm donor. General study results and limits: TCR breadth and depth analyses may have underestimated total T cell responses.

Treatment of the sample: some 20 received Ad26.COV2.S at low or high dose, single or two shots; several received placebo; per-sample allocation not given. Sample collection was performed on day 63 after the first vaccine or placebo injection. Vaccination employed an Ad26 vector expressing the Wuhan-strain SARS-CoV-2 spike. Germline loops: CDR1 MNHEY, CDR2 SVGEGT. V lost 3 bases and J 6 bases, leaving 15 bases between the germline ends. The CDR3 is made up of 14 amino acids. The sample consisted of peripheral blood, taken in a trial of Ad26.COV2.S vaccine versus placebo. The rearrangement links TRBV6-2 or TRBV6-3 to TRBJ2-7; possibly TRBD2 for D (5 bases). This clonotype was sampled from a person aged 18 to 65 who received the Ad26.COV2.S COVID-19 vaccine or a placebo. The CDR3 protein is CASSYQGGLGEQYF. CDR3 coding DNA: TGTGCCAGCAGTTATCAAGGAGGCCTCGGCGAGCAGTACTTC.